Listed below are T cell receptor beta chains from one sample, sequenced in a study of regulatory T cells in long-lasting Graves disease. MiXCR, run by TCRdb on the multiplex PCR reads, gives a single entry per CDR3 protein. The top ten hold about 24% of the sample, which has around 400,000 distinct CDR3 sequences, around 16% seen once. Source: peripheral blood mononuclear cells (PBMCs), taken at new diagnosis, from a patient treated with antithyroid drugs. The receptors come from a female donor with Graves disease. Each CDR3 is given with its conserved first and last residue. Fields, in order: J gene, V gene, D gene, clone size, CDR3 DNA, CDR3 protein. A D gene is named only where the DNA matches it firmly. The size entry is marked missing in some rows and otherwise reads once, few, many or a size class.

j_gene: TRBJ1-2; v_gene: TRBV6-1; d_gene: .; abundance: few; CDR3nt: TGTGCCAGCAGCCTTTTACCGGACCGGAGGGGCTATGGCTACACCTTC; CDR3aa: CASSLLPDRRGYGYTF
j_gene: TRBJ2-2; v_gene: TRBV9; d_gene: .; abundance: many; CDR3nt: TGTGCCAGCAGCGTAGACGGGGATAACACCGGGGAGCTGTTTTTT; CDR3aa: CASSVDGDNTGELFF
j_gene: TRBJ1-3; v_gene: TRBV2; d_gene: .; abundance: few; CDR3nt: TGTGCCAGCCGGGTCTCTGGAAACACCATATATTTT; CDR3aa: CASRVSGNTIYF
j_gene: TRBJ2-7; v_gene: TRBV28; d_gene: .; abundance: many; CDR3nt: TGTGCCAGCAGTCACGGGGACGACCGCTACGAGCAGTACTTC; CDR3aa: CASSHGDDRYEQYF
j_gene: TRBJ1-5; v_gene: TRBV6-2/TRBV6-3; d_gene: TRBD1; abundance: many; CDR3nt: TGTGCCAGCAGTCCTTGGACAGGGGACGCACCACGGCCCCAGCATTTT; CDR3aa: CASSPWTGDAPRPQHF
j_gene: TRBJ1-4; v_gene: TRBV3-1; d_gene: TRBD1; abundance: many; CDR3nt: TGTGCCAGCAGCCAGCTGGACAGGTCGGATGAAAAACTGTTTTTT; CDR3aa: CASSQLDRSDEKLFF
j_gene: TRBJ2-7; v_gene: TRBV30; d_gene: TRBD1; abundance: few; CDR3nt: TGTGCCTGGACCGGGACAGGGTACGAGCAGTACTTC; CDR3aa: CAWTGTGYEQYF
j_gene: TRBJ1-3; v_gene: TRBV7-2; d_gene: .; abundance: many; CDR3nt: TGTGCCAGCAGCTTTGGGGCAGATAGAAACACCATATATTTT; CDR3aa: CASSFGADRNTIYF
j_gene: TRBJ2-1; v_gene: TRBV7-9; d_gene: TRBD2; abundance: many; CDR3nt: TGTGCCAGCAGCTCGGGACTAGCGTCCGATGAGCAGTTCTTC; CDR3aa: CASSSGLASDEQFF
j_gene: TRBJ2-3; v_gene: TRBV7-9; d_gene: .; abundance: .; CDR3nt: TGTGCCAGCAGCCCAACTTGGGGGACACAGACCACAGATACGCAGTATTTT; CDR3aa: CASSPTWGTQTTDTQYF
j_gene: TRBJ2-1; v_gene: TRBV20-1; d_gene: .; abundance: .; CDR3nt: TGCAGTGCTAATGTGAATTGGAGGGAGCAGTTCTTC; CDR3aa: CSANVNWREQFF
j_gene: TRBJ2-1; v_gene: TRBV12-3/TRBV12-4; d_gene: .; abundance: many; CDR3nt: TGTGCCAGCAGTTTAGTCTTACCAGGGGTCCCCAATGAGCAGTTCTTC; CDR3aa: CASSLVLPGVPNEQFF
j_gene: TRBJ1-1; v_gene: TRBV7-3; d_gene: .; abundance: many; CDR3nt: TGTGCCAGCAGCTTACAACCGGGTGCGAACACTGAAGCTTTCTTT; CDR3aa: CASSLQPGANTEAFF
j_gene: TRBJ2-3; v_gene: TRBV7-9; d_gene: .; abundance: .; CDR3nt: TGTGCCAGCAGCTTAGACAGGGAAGGCACAGATACGCAGTATTTT; CDR3aa: CASSLDREGTDTQYF
j_gene: TRBJ2-7; v_gene: TRBV6-1; d_gene: .; abundance: many; CDR3nt: TGTGCCAGCAGCCCCCCCGGAATTCTACTTTTCCACGAGCAGTACTTC; CDR3aa: CASSPPGILLFHEQYF
j_gene: TRBJ2-7; v_gene: TRBV7-9; d_gene: .; abundance: many; CDR3nt: TGTGCCAGCAGCTTAGGTGCCCGTAATCCCTACGAGCAGTACTTC; CDR3aa: CASSLGARNPYEQYF
j_gene: TRBJ2-1; v_gene: TRBV7-9; d_gene: TRBD2; abundance: .; CDR3nt: TGTGCCAGCAGCTTAGCTAGCGGGAGTACCTACAATGAGCAGTTCTTC; CDR3aa: CASSLASGSTYNEQFF
j_gene: TRBJ1-1; v_gene: TRBV25-1; d_gene: .; abundance: many; CDR3nt: TGTGCCAGCAGTCCCGGTCGATGGGTGAACACTGAAGCTTTCTTT; CDR3aa: CASSPGRWVNTEAFF